A single sample gave rise to the 24 T cell receptor beta chains below, sequenced in a study of cytomegalovirus exposure and HLA in healthy donors (dated by TCRdb to 2016 to 2017). Library preparation was by the immunoSEQ multiplex PCR assay. For the multiplex PCR, a mixture combining 60 forward primers for TCR Vbeta segments and 13 reverse primers for TCR Jbeta segments was used. TCRdb obtained this table from immuneACCESS and retained in-frame rearrangements with V and J assigned. These tables miss some clones; where compared with another copy, unresolved V genes account for less than half of the shortfall, and the remainder is unexplained. This sample is represented by about 130,000 clones; about 84% of them were singletons. Under 4.5% of the sample is in the top ten clones. Sequences were obtained from PBMCs. These receptors originate from a man between 18 and 35 years old in good health and CMV-seropositive.

V usage is TRBV6-4 and J usage is TRBJ2-2; 10 nucleotides agree with TRBD1. This CDR3 is 16 amino acids long. CDR1 MRHNA and CDR2 SNTAGT come from the germline V gene. The V segment lost 5 bases and the J segment 4 bases; nucleotides outside the gene matches: 7. The CDR3 DNA follows: TGTGCCAGCAGTCAGACAGGGGGCGACGGCACCGGGGAGCTGTTTTTT. Translating gives CASSQTGGDGTGELFF.

This clone was counted between two and nine times. The chain employs TRBV27 and TRBJ1-6; 9 bases fit TRBD1. Germline V gene data show CDR1 as MNHEY and CDR2 as SMNVEV (reference sequence). The V gene end was trimmed by 6 bases and the J gene end by 9 bases; junction bases not matched to a gene: 9. The length of the CDR3 is 15 residues. DNA of the CDR3: TGTGCCAGCAGGATACCGGACAGGGGAATTTCACCCCTCCACTTT. It yields the protein CASRIPDRGISPLHF.

The chain combines TRBV5-1 with TRBJ1-1; a possible D gene is TRBD1 (6 bases). Per germline, CDR1 SGHRS and CDR2 YFSETQ. The CDR3 is 17 residues long. V was trimmed by 4 bases and J by 4 bases, leaving 23 bases between them. The CDR3 protein is CASSMYRAGSVSTEAFF. DNA for the CDR3: TGCGCCAGCAGCATGTACAGGGCAGGGTCCGTAAGCACTGAAGCTTTCTTT.

The gene calls are TRBV30 and TRBJ1-1; D call uncertain. Between the trimmed V and J ends, which lost 0 bases and 7 bases, there was a span of 12 bases. The CDR3 spans 13 residues. Germline values: CDR1 GTSNPN, CDR2 SVGIG (reference sequence). As DNA, the CDR3 is TGTGCCTGGAGTGTAAGGCCACAGAGTGAAGCTTTCTTT. Its protein is CAWSVRPQSEAFF.

V is TRBV30 and J is TRBJ1-3, with D perhaps TRBD1 (6 bases). The V and J ends lost 7 bases and 1 base respectively, with 14 bases between them. CDR3 size: 14 residues. Germline-derived CDR1 and CDR2 are GTSNPN and SVGIG (reference sequence). The CDR3 spells CAYTPGVSGNTIYF. DNA for the CDR3: TGTGCCTATACCCCAGGGGTATCTGGAAACACCATATATTTT.

The chain uses TRBV13 and TRBJ2-3; 7 nucleotides match TRBD2. The CDR3 runs to 16 residues. V shed 5 bases and J 1 base; nucleotides not matched to a gene: 9. CDR1 is PRHDT and CDR2 is FYEKMQ in the germline V gene (reference sequence). DNA of the CDR3: TGTGCCAGCAGCCCGCGGGGAGGGACGGGCACAGATACGCAGTATTTT. Translating gives CASSPRGGTGTDTQYF.

The chain employs TRBV5-6 and TRBJ2-3, with D perhaps matching TRBD1 (5 bases). CDR3 length equals 14 residues. The V end was cut by 4 bases, the J end by 4 bases, with 13 bases between. CDR1 SGHDT and CDR2 YYEEEE come from the germline V gene. The CDR3 sequence is CASSPDSFADTQYF. DNA for the CDR3: TGTGCCAGCAGCCCCGACAGTTTCGCAGATACGCAGTATTTT.

V usage is TRBV9 and J usage is TRBJ2-3; the D is unclear. Germline V CDR1 and CDR2: SGDLS, YYNGEE. V was trimmed by 3 bases and J by 0 bases, leaving 2 bases between them. This CDR3 contains 12 residues. The CDR3 nucleotides are TGTGCCAGCAGCGCTAGCACAGATACGCAGTATTTT. This codes for CASSASTDTQYF. Combining the CDR3 with reference TRBV9 and TRBJ2-3 gives the whole variable domain DSGVTQTPKHLITATGQRVTLRCSPRSGDLSVYWYQQSLDQGLQFLIQYYNGEERAKGNILERFSAQQFPDLHSELNLSSLELGDSALYFCASSASTDTQYFGPGTRLTVL.

This clone occurred once. The chain is built from TRBV9 and TRBJ1-1; TRBD1 might be the D (5 bases). Between the trimmed V and J ends, which lost 4 bases and 0 bases, there was a span of 13 bases. The CDR3 totals 15 residues. Germline assignment: CDR1 SGDLS and CDR2 YYNGEE. The CDR3 protein is CASSPQGLMNTEAFF. CDR3 sequence (DNA): TGTGCCAGCAGCCCTCAGGGACTGATGAACACTGAAGCTTTCTTT.

This clone was counted between two and nine times. The chain has TRBV2 and TRBJ2-7; the match to TRBD2 covers 10 bases. The CDR3 covers 16 residues. V gave up 5 bases and J gave up 2 bases; unmatched junction bases: 9. Germline V gene lookup returns CDR1 SNHLY and CDR2 FYNNEI. In nucleotides, the CDR3 is TGTGCCAGCAGTTTGAGGCCTAGCGGGGGTACCTACGAGCAGTACTTC. Its translation: CASSLRPSGGTYEQYF.

The rearrangement joins TRBV27 to TRBJ2-2; a possible D gene is TRBD2 (5 bases). The ends were cut back, 5 bases at V and 4 bases at J, with 26 bases in the middle. The CDR3 runs 19 residues. Looked up from germline, CDR1 is MNHEY and CDR2 is SMNVEV (reference sequence). The CDR3 nucleotides read TGTGCCAGCAGTAATTTTTTTTCGTTACTCGATCGGGGCACCGGGGAGCTGTTTTTT. It translates to CASSNFFSLLDRGTGELFF.

The CDR3 spells CASSYSTSGVSNTQYF. CDR3 in DNA: TGTGCCAGCAGTTACTCGACTAGCGGGGTATCGAATACGCAGTATTTT. V and J are TRBV6-6 and TRBJ2-3, with 11 bases lining up with TRBD2. This CDR3 region has 16 residues. Germline CDR1 reads MNHNY; CDR2 reads SVGAGI (reference sequence). Trimming at V came to 0 bases and at J to 7 bases, leaving 6 bases not matched to a gene.

The chain combines TRBV21-1 with TRBJ2-1; TRBD2 is taken as the D call from the table, unchecked against the DNA. TRBV21-1 is a pseudogene segment. This CDR3 contains 16 residues. The CDR3 here is CASSKALWRDYNEQFF. The DNA of the CDR3 is TGTGCCAGCAGCAAAGCGCTCTGGCGGGACTACAATGAGCAGTTCTTC.

V usage is TRBV7-2 and J usage is TRBJ1-2; D is undetermined. This CDR3 has 14 amino acids. Deletions cut 1 base from V and 2 bases from J, with 8 bases between. The germline CDR1 and CDR2 sequences are SGHTA and FQGNSA. The DNA of the CDR3 is TGTGCCAGCAGCTTAGAGCCACAGAACTATGGCTACACCTTC. Protein sequence: CASSLEPQNYGYTF.

In its sample, this clone was seen a few times. CDR3 sequence (DNA): TGTGCCAGCAGCTTAAAAGCGGGAGGGGACTACGAGCAGTACTTC. Its protein is CASSLKAGGDYEQYF. The gene calls are TRBV7-2 and TRBJ2-7; 10 positions match TRBD2. From germline, CDR1 is SGHTA and CDR2 FQGNSA. The CDR3 totals 15 residues. The trim removed 2 bases at V and 3 bases at J, leaving 4 bases unmatched.

The chain employs TRBV27 and TRBJ1-2; possible D gene TRBD1, 6 bases. The CDR3 is 13 amino acids. Looked up from germline, CDR1 is MNHEY and CDR2 is SMNVEV (reference sequence). Trimming took off 6 bases at V and 6 bases at J, with 14 bases between the two ends. The CDR3 loop reads CASRNRARDGYTF. CDR3 sequence (DNA): TGTGCCAGCAGGAACAGGGCTCGGGATGGCTACACCTTC.

The V and J genes are TRBV27 and TRBJ2-7; 8 bases match TRBD2. Losses at the gene ends were 6 bases for V and 0 bases for J; bases not matched to a gene: 7. Germline V gene lookup returns CDR1 MNHEY and CDR2 SMNVEV (reference sequence). CDR3 length: 15 amino acids. The CDR3 nucleotides read TGTGCCAGCAGCCACGCCGGGACTAGCTCCTACGAGCAGTACTTC. Translating gives CASSHAGTSSYEQYF.

The chain joins TRBV13 to TRBJ1-3, with 7 positions matching TRBD1. The CDR3 runs 15 residues. CDR1 and CDR2 (germline): PRHDT, FYEKMQ (reference sequence). The J segment lost 4 bases and the V segment lost 5 bases, leaving 8 bases of the junction unmatched. The CDR3 is CASSQQGLTGNTIYF. DNA of the CDR3: TGTGCCAGCAGCCAACAGGGGTTAACCGGAAACACCATATATTTT.

The chain uses TRBV5-1 and TRBJ1-2; maybe TRBD1 (6 bases). The V end lost 4 bases, the J end lost 4 bases, and 17 bases lay between the germline ends. CDR3 length equals 15 residues. The germline CDR1 and CDR2 sequences are SGHRS and YFSETQ. CDR3: CASSLQGPMRYGYTF. The CDR3 nucleotides read TGCGCCAGCAGCCTTCAGGGGCCAATGCGCTATGGCTACACCTTC.

DNA of the CDR3: TGTGCCTGGACCGAAGGACTATCCTACGAGCAGTACTTC. Its protein is CAWTEGLSYEQYF. V gene TRBV30 combines with J gene TRBJ2-7; D might be TRBD2 (6 bases). The germline V gene has CDR1 GTSNPN and CDR2 SVGIG (reference sequence). V lost 4 bases, J lost 1 base, and 11 bases lay in between. This CDR3 is built from 13 residues.

V gene TRBV4-3 combines with J gene TRBJ2-2, with D possibly TRBD1 on 5 matching bases. Germline V CDR1 and CDR2: LGHNA, YSLEER. V was pared by 0 bases and J by 7 bases, with 15 bases between. CDR3 length: 16 residues. CDR3 region: CASSQEGAGFGGELFF. As DNA, the CDR3 is TGCGCCAGCAGCCAAGAAGGCGCAGGGTTTGGCGGGGAGCTGTTTTTT.

This chain connects TRBV9 to TRBJ2-5; 8 bases align to TRBD1. In germline, CDR1 is SGDLS, CDR2 YYNGEE. CDR3 length equals 14 residues. Germline trimming cut 3 bases from V and 9 bases from J; bases unmatched to any gene: 10. CDR3 in amino acids: CASSGGQGARAQYF. CDR3 DNA: TGTGCCAGCAGCGGGGGCCAGGGGGCACGGGCCCAGTACTTC.

This clone was seen a single time. V and J are TRBV6-4 and TRBJ2-7; D is possibly TRBD1 (5 bases). V dropped 6 bases and J dropped 2 bases, with 11 bases sitting between them. This CDR3 is built from 13 residues. Germline V lookup: CDR1 MRHNA, CDR2 SNTAGT. CDR3 region: CASRRYRTYEQYF. In DNA, the CDR3 is TGTGCCAGCAGAAGGTACAGGACCTACGAGCAGTACTTC.

The chain is built from TRBV6-5 and TRBJ2-5; D unresolved. Per the germline V gene, CDR1 is MNHEY and CDR2 is SVGAGI. This CDR3 is built from 15 residues. Trimming pared 2 bases from V and 2 bases from J, leaving 12 bases between. The CDR3 sequence: CASSYPPGTQETQYF. The CDR3 DNA reads TGTGCCAGCAGTTACCCCCCAGGAACACAAGAGACCCAGTACTTC.